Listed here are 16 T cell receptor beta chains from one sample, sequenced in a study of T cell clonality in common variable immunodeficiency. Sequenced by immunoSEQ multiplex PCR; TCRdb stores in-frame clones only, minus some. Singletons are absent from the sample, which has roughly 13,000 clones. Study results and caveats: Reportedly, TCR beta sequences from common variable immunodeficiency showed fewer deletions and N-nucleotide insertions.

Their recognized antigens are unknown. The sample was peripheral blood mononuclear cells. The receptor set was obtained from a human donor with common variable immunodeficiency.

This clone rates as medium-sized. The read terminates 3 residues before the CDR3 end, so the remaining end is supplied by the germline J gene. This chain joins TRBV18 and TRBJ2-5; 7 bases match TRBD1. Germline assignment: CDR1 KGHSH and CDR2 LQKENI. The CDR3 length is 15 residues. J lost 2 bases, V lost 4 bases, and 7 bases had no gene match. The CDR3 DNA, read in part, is TGTGCCAGCTCACAGTCCCTGGGACAGCAAGAGACC. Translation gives CASSQSLGQQET. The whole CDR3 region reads CASSQSLGQQETQYF.

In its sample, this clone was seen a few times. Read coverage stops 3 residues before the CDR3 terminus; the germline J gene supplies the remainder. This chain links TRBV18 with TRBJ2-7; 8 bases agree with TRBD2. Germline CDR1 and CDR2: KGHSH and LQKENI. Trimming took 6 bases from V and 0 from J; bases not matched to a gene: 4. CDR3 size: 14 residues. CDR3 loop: CASSRGGFSYEQYF. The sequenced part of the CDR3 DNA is TGTGCCAGCTCCCGCGGGGGGTTCTCCTACGAG.

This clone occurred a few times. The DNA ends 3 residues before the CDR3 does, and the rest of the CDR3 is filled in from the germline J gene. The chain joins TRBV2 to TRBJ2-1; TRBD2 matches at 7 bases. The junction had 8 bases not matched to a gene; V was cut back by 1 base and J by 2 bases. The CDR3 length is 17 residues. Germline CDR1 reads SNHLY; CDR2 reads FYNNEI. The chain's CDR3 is CASSEVEAGGTYNEQFF. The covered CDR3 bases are TGTGCCAGCAGTGAAGTTGAGGCCGGGGGGACCTACAATGAG.

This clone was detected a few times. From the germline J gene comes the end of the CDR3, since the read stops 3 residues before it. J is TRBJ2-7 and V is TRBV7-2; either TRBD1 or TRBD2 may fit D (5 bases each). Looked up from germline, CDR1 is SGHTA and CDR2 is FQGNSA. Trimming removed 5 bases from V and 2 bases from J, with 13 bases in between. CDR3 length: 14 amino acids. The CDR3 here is CASSRVREPYEQYF. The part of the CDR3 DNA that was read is TGTGCCAGCAGCAGGGTCAGGGAGCCCTACGAG.

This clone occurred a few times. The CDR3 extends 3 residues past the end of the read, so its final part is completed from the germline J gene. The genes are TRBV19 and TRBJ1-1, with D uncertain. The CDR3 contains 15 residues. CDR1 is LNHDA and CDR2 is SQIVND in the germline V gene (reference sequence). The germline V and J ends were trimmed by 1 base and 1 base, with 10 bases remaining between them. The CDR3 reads CASSIGGGGNTEAFF. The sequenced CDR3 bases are TGTGCCAGTAGTATAGGAGGCGGAGGGAACACTGAA.

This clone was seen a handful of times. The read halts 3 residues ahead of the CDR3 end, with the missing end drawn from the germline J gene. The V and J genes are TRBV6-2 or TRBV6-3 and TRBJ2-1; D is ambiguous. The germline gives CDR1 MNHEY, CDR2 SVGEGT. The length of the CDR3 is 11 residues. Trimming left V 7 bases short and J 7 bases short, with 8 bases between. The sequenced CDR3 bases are TGTGCCAGCAACTCTCTGAATGAG. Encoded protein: CASNSLNE. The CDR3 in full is CASNSLNEQFF.

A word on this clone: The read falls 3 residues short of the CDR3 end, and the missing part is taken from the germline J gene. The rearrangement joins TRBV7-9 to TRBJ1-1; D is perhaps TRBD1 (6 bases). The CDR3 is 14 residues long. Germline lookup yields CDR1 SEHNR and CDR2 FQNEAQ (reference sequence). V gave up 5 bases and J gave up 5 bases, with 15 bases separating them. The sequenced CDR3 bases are TGTGCCAGCAGCCCAAACAGGGAGAGGACTGAA. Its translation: CASSPNRERTE. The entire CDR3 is CASSPNRERTEAFF.

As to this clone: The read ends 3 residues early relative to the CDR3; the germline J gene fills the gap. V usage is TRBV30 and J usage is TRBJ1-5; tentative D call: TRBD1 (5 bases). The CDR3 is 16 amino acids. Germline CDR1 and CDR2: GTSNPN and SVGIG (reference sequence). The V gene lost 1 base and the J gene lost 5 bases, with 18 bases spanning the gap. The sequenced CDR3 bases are TGTGCCTGGAGTGCCCAGCGTGGCAGGGTAGATCAGCCC. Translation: CAWSAQRGRVDQP. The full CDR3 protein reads CAWSAQRGRVDQPQHF.

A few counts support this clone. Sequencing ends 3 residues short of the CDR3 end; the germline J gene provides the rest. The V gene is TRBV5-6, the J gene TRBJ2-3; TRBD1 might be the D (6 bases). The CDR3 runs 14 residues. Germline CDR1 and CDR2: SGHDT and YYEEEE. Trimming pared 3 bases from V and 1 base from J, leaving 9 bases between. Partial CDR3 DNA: TGTGCCAGCAGCTCCGACAGGCGCACAGATACG. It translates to CASSSDRRTDT. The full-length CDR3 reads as CASSSDRRTDTQYF.

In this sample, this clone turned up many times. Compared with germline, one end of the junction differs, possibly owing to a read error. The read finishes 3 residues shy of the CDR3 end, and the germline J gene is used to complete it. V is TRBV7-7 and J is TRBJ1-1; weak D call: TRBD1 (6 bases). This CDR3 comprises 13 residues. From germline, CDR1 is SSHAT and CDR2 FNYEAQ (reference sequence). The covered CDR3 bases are TGTGCTAGCAGCAAATACAGGGACACTGAA. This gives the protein CASSKYRDTE. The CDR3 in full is CASSKYRDTEAFF. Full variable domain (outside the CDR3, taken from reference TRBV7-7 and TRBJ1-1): GAGVSQSPRYKVTKRGQDVTLRCDPISSHATLYWYQQALGQGPEFLTYFNYEAQPDKSGLPSDRFSAERPEGSISTLTIQRTEQRDSAMYRCASSKYRDTEAFFGQGTRLTVV.

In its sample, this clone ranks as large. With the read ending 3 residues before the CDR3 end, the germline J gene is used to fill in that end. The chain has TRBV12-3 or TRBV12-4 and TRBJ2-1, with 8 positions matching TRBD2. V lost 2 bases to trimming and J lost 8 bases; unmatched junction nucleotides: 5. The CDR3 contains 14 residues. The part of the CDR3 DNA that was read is TGTGCCAGCAGTTTACGGGGGGGCTTGGATGAG. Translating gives CASSLRGGLDE. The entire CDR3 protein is CASSLRGGLDEQFF.

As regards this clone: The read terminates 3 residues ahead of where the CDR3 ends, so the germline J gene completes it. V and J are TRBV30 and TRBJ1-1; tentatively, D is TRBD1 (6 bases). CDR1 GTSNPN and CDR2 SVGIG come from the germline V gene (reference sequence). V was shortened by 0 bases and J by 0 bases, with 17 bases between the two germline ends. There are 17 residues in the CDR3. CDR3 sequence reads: CAWSVSRTEPMNTEAFF. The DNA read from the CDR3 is TGTGCCTGGAGTGTATCGAGGACAGAACCGATGAACACTGAA. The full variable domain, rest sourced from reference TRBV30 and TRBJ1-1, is SQTIHQWPATLVQPVGSPLSLECTVEGTSNPNLYWYRQAAGRGLQLLFYSVGIGQISSEVPQNLSASRPQDRQFILSSKKLLLSDSGFYLCAWSVSRTEPMNTEAFFGQGTRLTVV.

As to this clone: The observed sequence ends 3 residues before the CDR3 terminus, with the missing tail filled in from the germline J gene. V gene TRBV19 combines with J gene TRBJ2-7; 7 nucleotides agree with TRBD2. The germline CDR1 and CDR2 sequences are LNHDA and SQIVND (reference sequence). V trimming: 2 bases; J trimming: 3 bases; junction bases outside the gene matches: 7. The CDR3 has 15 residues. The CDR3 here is CASSISSGTNYEQYF. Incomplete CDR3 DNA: TGTGCCAGTAGTATATCTTCCGGGACTAACTACGAG. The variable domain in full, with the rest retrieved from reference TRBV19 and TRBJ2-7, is DGGITQSPKYLFRKEGQNVTLSCEQNLNHDAMYWYRQDPGQGLRLIYYSQIVNDFQKGDIAEGYSVSREKKESFPLTVTSAQKNPTAFYLCASSISSGTNYEQYFGPGTRLTVT.

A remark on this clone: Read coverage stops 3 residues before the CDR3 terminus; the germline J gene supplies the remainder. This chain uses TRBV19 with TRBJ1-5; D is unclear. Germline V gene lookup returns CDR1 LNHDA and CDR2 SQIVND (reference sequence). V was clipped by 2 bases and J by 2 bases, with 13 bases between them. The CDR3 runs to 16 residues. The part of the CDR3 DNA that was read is TGTGCCAGTAGTATACCTCAGGTTAGTGGCAATCAGCCC. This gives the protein CASSIPQVSGNQP. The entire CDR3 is CASSIPQVSGNQPQHF.

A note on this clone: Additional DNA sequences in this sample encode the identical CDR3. CDR3 sequence: CASSIRGGLYEQFF. CDR3 DNA (partial): TGTGCCAGTAGTATCCGGGGGGGCTTGTATGAG. V usage is TRBV19 and J usage is TRBJ2-1; 8 bases align to TRBD2. Sequencing ends 3 residues short of the CDR3 end; the germline J gene provides the rest. V was pared by 3 bases and J by 8 bases, with 6 bases of the junction left unmatched. This CDR3 is 14 amino acids long. Germline lookup yields CDR1 LNHDA and CDR2 SQIVND (reference sequence). Looking up the rest from reference TRBV19 and TRBJ2-1 gives the full variable domain: DGGITQSPKYLFRKEGQNVTLSCEQNLNHDAMYWYRQDPGQGLRLIYYSQIVNDFQKGDIAEGYSVSREKKESFPLTVTSAQKNPTAFYLCASSIRGGLYEQFFGPGTRLTVL.

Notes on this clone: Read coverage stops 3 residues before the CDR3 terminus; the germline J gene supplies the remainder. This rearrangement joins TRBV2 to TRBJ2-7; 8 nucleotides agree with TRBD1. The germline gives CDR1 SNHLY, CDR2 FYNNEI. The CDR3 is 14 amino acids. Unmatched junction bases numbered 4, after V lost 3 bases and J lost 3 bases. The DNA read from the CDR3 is TGTGCCAGCAGTGAGGGCAGGGGGCGCTACGAG. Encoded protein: CASSEGRGRYE. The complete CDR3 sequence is CASSEGRGRYEQYF. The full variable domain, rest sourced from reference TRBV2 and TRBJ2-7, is EPEVTQTPSHQVTQMGQEVILRCVPISNHLYFYWYRQILGQKVEFLVSFYNNEISEKSEIFDDQFSVERPDGSNFTLKIRSTKLEDSAMYFCASSEGRGRYEQYFGPGTRLTVT.